Following are 5 T cell receptor beta chains from one sample sequenced in a study of T cell repertoires in cytomegalovirus infection (dated by TCRdb to the late 2010s). These receptors have no known antigen. What this sample's treatment or condition label stands for: in vitro stimulation with specific CMV peptide epitopes to enrich CMV-specific T cells. Sequencing instrument: Illumina HiSeq 1500. TCRdb's own reprocessing of the public reads used fastp at Q25 and MiXCR and kept productive beta chains. Identical CDR3 proteins give one entry, which carries the most common genes and DNA. Across this sample there are approximately 470,000 distinct CDR3 sequences, with more than 40% seen only once. The ten largest clones represent just under 45% of the sample. Sequenced material: cultured PBMCs, taken from culture after CMV antigen stimulation. The receptors shown here come from a human donor in good health (CMV status not recorded). Some clones in this sample may be carry-over from other donors' samples.

This chain uses TRBV10-3 with TRBJ1-3, with 9 bases aligning to TRBD1. This CDR3 region has 15 residues. V lost 5 bases and J lost 2; bases outside the gene matches: 4. Germline-derived CDR1 and CDR2 are ENHRY and SYGVKD. The CDR3: CAISYGTGTGNTIYF. In DNA form, the CDR3 reads TGTGCCATCAGTTACGGGACAGGGACTGGAAACACCATATATTTT.

V gene TRBV4-2 combines with J gene TRBJ2-3, with 10 bases lining up with TRBD1. CDR3 length equals 21 residues. The germline gives CDR1 LGHNA, CDR2 YNFKEQ. The junction had 21 bases not matched to a gene; V was cut back by 4 bases and J by 2 bases. CDR3 sequence: CASSRVAGTGAQRGPTDTQYF. CDR3 in DNA: TGTGCCAGCAGCCGCGTGGCCGGGACAGGGGCCCAGCGGGGGCCCACAGATACGCAGTATTTT.

This clonotype has only a few counts. J is TRBJ1-1 and V is TRBV12-3 or TRBV12-4, with D hard to call. The V end was cut by 6 bases, the J end by 10 bases, with 12 bases between. The CDR3 runs 11 residues. CDR3 nucleotides: TGTGCCAGCAGCTCTTCAATGGTAGCTTTCTTT. It is translated as CASSSSMVAFF.

The chain employs TRBV4-1 and TRBJ2-1; D remains ambiguous. The V end was cut by 4 bases, the J end by 7 bases, with 8 bases between. In germline, CDR1 is MGHRA, CDR2 YSYEKL. This CDR3 comprises 12 residues. CDR3 nucleotide sequence: TGCGCCAGCAGCCTCTACGGGAATGAGCAGTTCTTC. Translated: CASSLYGNEQFF.

This clonotype showed up just a few times. This chain connects TRBV6-1 to TRBJ2-3; D is undetermined. The CDR3 extends over 13 amino acids. The V and J ends lost 6 bases and 2 bases respectively, with 9 bases between them. Per the germline V gene, CDR1 is MNHNS and CDR2 is SASEGT. As DNA, the CDR3 is TGTGCCAGCAGCCTTACACTCACAGATACGCAGTATTTT. It translates to CASSLTLTDTQYF.